This T cell receptor (beta chain) was retrieved from a study of cytomegalovirus exposure and HLA in healthy donors. The study's findings and limits: Overall, some 160 TCR beta chains were annotated as cytomegalovirus-associated.

Researchers ran the PCR with 60 Vbeta and 13 Jbeta primers. Data came from immunoSEQ multiplex PCR; TCRdb stores just in-frame clones and leaves some out. The specimen's table records about 160,000 clones. CDR1 and CDR2 from the germline V gene are LGHNT and FRNRAP. CDR3 length: 18 residues. V gave up 0 bases and J gave up 4 bases; unmatched junction bases: 12. Turning to this clone: Its antigen is currently unknown.

The chain links TRBV12-5 to TRBJ2-1; 7 bases match TRBD2. Sequencing was performed on PBMCs. This TCR was sampled from a man aged 30-40 years in good health and CMV-seronegative. The CDR3 DNA reads TGTGCTAGTGGTTTGGTAGTAAGGCGGGGGTCCCGGTACAATGAGCAGTTCTTC. This codes for CASGLVVRRGSRYNEQFF.